The 20 T cell receptor beta chains in this list originate from one sample, sequenced in a study of T cells in Graves' hyperthyroidism and ophthalmopathy. From RNA transcripts, TCR beta CDR3 regions were amplified. The primer set for the first-round RT-PCR of the TCR CDR3 was HTBI. TCRdb analysed the multiplex PCR reads with MiXCR anew, one entry per CDR3 protein. The sample holds about 210,000 distinct CDR3 sequences; roughly 17% are singletons and the top ten take approximately 50%. Sequenced sample: blood. The receptors were sampled from a man aged 50 to 60 with Graves' hyperthyroidism.

This clonotype has more than one count but fewer than ten. The chain is built from TRBV5-1 and TRBJ2-1; 8 bases line up with TRBD2. CDR1 is SGHRS, CDR2 YFSETQ, per germline. After removal of 2 bases from V and 0 bases from J, the junction contained 7 bases not matched to a gene. The length of the CDR3 is 17 residues. CDR3 protein: CASSFVIGGDSYNEQFF. In DNA form, the CDR3 reads TGCGCCAGCAGCTTCGTCATCGGGGGGGACTCCTACAATGAGCAGTTCTTC.

This clonotype was picked up a small number of times. The genes are TRBV19 and TRBJ2-1; a possible D gene is TRBD2 (6 bases). CDR3 size: 14 residues. The germline V and J ends were trimmed by 5 bases and 7 bases, with 15 bases remaining between them. The V gene's germline CDR1 is LNHDA and CDR2 SQIVND (reference sequence). Written as DNA, the CDR3 is TGTGCCAGTAGTTTAACCGGGAGTGTGAATGAGCAGTTCTTC. Protein: CASSLTGSVNEQFF.

The J gene is TRBJ2-1, the V gene TRBV2; TRBD2 aligns across 7 bases. CDR3 length equals 15 residues. CDR1 is SNHLY and CDR2 is FYNNEI in the germline V gene. The V gene end was trimmed by 6 bases and the J gene end by 0 bases; junction bases not matched to a gene: 5. CDR3 nucleotides: TGTGCCAGCAGGGCGGGAGATAACTCCTACAATGAGCAGTTCTTC. It codes for CASRAGDNSYNEQFF. The whole variable domain, remainder taken from reference TRBV2 and TRBJ2-1, is EPEVTQTPSHQVTQMGQEVILRCVPISNHLYFYWYRQILGQKVEFLVSFYNNEISEKSEIFDDQFSVERPDGSNFTLKIRSTKLEDSAMYFCASRAGDNSYNEQFFGPGTRLTVL.

The genes are TRBV7-9 and TRBJ2-7, with TRBD1 as a possible D gene (6 bases). This CDR3 contains 15 residues. Germline lookup yields CDR1 SEHNR and CDR2 FQNEAQ (reference sequence). V was cut by 3 bases and J by 5 bases, with 17 bases left in between. Written as DNA, the CDR3 is TGTGCCAGCAGCTTTTCCGGCAGGGGATATAACGAGCAGTACTTC. Translating gives CASSFSGRGYNEQYF. Drawing the rest from reference TRBV7-9 and TRBJ2-7, the complete variable domain is DTGVSQNPRHKITKRGQNVTFRCDPISEHNRLYWYRQTLGQGPEFLTYFQNEAQLEKSRLLSDRFSAERPKGSFSTLEIQRTEQGDSAMYLCASSFSGRGYNEQYFGPGTRLTVT.

This clonotype was seen only once. J is TRBJ2-7 and V is TRBV6-9; the D is unclear. CDR3 length: 14 residues. Germline-derived CDR1 and CDR2 are MNHGY and SVAAGI. Trimming took 1 base from V and 0 from J, leaving 7 bases between them. CDR3 region: CASSYLLTSYEQYF. The DNA of the CDR3 is TGTGCCAGCAGTTATTTGCTCACCTCCTACGAGCAGTACTTC.

This clonotype has more than one count but fewer than ten. The rearrangement uses TRBV2 and TRBJ1-1; TRBD1 is a possible D gene (6 bases). The CDR3 extends over 12 amino acids. V was cut by 10 bases and J by 5 bases, with 14 bases left in between. CDR1 SNHLY and CDR2 FYNNEI come from the germline V gene. The CDR3 protein is CAKGWGRTEAFF. DNA for the CDR3: TGTGCCAAGGGTTGGGGGCGGACTGAAGCTTTCTTT.

With respect to this clonotype: The junction differs from germline at one of its ends, possibly a read error. The chain uses TRBV2 and TRBJ2-1; no clear D. This CDR3 is 13 amino acids long. Germline V gene data show CDR1 as SNHLY and CDR2 as FYNNEI. This CDR3 is CASSVVRVDERFF. The CDR3 DNA sequence: TGTGCCAGCAGTGTTGTTAGGGTCGATGAGCGGTTCTTC.

This clonotype was detected ten times or more. The rearrangement joins TRBV7-2 to TRBJ1-1, with TRBD1 as a possible D gene (5 bases). Germline V gene lookup returns CDR1 SGHTA and CDR2 FQGNSA. V gave up 3 bases and J gave up 6 bases, with 11 bases separating them. The CDR3 length is 13 residues. Here the CDR3 DNA reads TGTGCCAGCAGCTTTTTAGAGGGGTCTGAAGCTTTCTTT. Encoded protein: CASSFLEGSEAFF.

This clonotype has a count of ten or more. This chain uses TRBV27 with TRBJ2-1, with a tentative D call TRBD1 (6 bases). V was cut by 7 bases and J by 4 bases, with 14 bases left in between. The CDR3 loop spans 14 amino acids. Germline V gene data show CDR1 as MNHEY and CDR2 as SMNVEV (reference sequence). The CDR3, as DNA: TGTGCCAGCAAAGACCTGGGGGCTTACAATGAGCAGTTCTTC. Translated, it gives CASKDLGAYNEQFF.

This clonotype was observed at least ten times. The CDR3 protein is CASSPGVANTDTQYF. The CDR3 bases are TGTGCCAGCAGTCCCGGGGTAGCAAACACAGATACGCAGTATTTT. The V and J genes are TRBV12-3 or TRBV12-4 and TRBJ2-3, with a possible D match to TRBD2 (5 bases). The CDR3 has 15 amino acids. V was cut by 5 bases and J by 2 bases, with 14 bases left in between.

This clonotype occurred many times. This chain links TRBV20-1 with TRBJ1-1; 9 nucleotides align to TRBD1. Losses at the gene ends were 0 bases for V and 1 base for J; bases not matched to a gene: 6. Germline values: CDR1 DFQATT, CDR2 SNEGSKA (reference sequence). This CDR3 comprises 16 residues. CDR3 sequence reads: CSARDATGGSNTEAFF. CDR3 sequence (DNA): TGCAGTGCTAGAGATGCCACAGGGGGCTCGAACACTGAAGCTTTCTTT.

This clonotype came up many times. CDR3 sequence (DNA): TGTGCCAGCAGTCATGGACAGGGTGACAATGAGCAGTTCTTC. Translation gives CASSHGQGDNEQFF. V gene TRBV12-3 or TRBV12-4 combines with J gene TRBJ2-1; 8 nucleotides match TRBD1. Trimming cost V 5 bases and J 5 bases; bases outside gene matches: 5. CDR3 size: 14 residues.

This chain uses TRBV30 with TRBJ2-7; D remains ambiguous. Trimming removed 0 bases at V and 5 bases at J, with 11 bases between. The CDR3 is made up of 13 amino acids. Germline values: CDR1 GTSNPN, CDR2 SVGIG (reference sequence). CDR3 nucleotides: TGTGCCTGGAGTGTACTCAGCCCCAACGAGCAGTACTTC. Amino acid sequence: CAWSVLSPNEQYF.

This clonotype was seen at least ten times. The rearrangement joins TRBV12-3 or TRBV12-4 to TRBJ2-5; possibly TRBD2 for D (6 bases). The CDR3 runs 13 residues. Trimming cost V 5 bases and J 2 bases, with 9 bases left between them. CDR3 region: CASSRDLQETQYF. CDR3 DNA: TGTGCCAGCAGTCGGGACTTACAAGAGACCCAGTACTTC.

In this sample, this clonotype turned up a few times. It may be a read error: a sequence one base away is much more abundant. The rearrangement uses TRBV12-3 or TRBV12-4 and TRBJ2-1; maybe TRBD2 (6 bases). CDR3 length: 14 residues. With 8 bases removed from V and 6 bases from J, the gap between germline ends came to 17 bases. In DNA, the CDR3 is TGTGCCAGCGGTTCCGGGAGTGGGTCCAATGAGCAGTTCTTC. Translating it yields CASGSGSGSNEQFF.

This clonotype has at least ten counts. CDR3 in amino acids: CSAAPGRVISYNEQFF. The CDR3 coding sequence is TGCAGTGCCGCCCCGGGCCGGGTCATCTCCTACAATGAGCAGTTCTTC. This chain connects TRBV20-1 to TRBJ2-1; D gene unclear. In germline, CDR1 is DFQATT, CDR2 SNEGSKA (reference sequence). V was cut by 6 bases and J by 0 bases, with 18 bases left in between. The CDR3 has 16 amino acids.

This clonotype was seen at least ten times. The chain couples TRBV20-1 to TRBJ2-7; D is ambiguous. CDR3 length: 12 amino acids. V was cut by 0 bases and J by 6 bases, with 9 bases left in between. The germline gives CDR1 DFQATT, CDR2 SNEGSKA (reference sequence). CDR3 in amino acids: CSARDSPLEQYF. In nucleotides, the CDR3 is TGCAGTGCTAGAGACTCCCCTCTCGAGCAGTACTTC.

The chain employs TRBV20-1 and TRBJ2-2; 8 bases are shared with TRBD2. V lost 5 bases to trimming and J lost 7 bases; unmatched junction nucleotides: 15. Germline assignment: CDR1 DFQATT and CDR2 SNEGSKA (reference sequence). The CDR3 extends over 16 amino acids. CDR3 nucleotides: TGCAGTGCTCCGGGGTGGGCTAGCGGGTTTGGCGGGGAGCTGTTTTTT. It is translated as CSAPGWASGFGGELFF.

This clonotype was seen only a few times. The V gene is TRBV6-2 or TRBV6-3, the J gene TRBJ1-5; no firm D call. V lost 4 bases and J 15 bases, leaving 19 bases between the germline ends. The CDR3 has 13 amino acids. The V gene's germline CDR1 is MNHEY and CDR2 SVGEGT. The CDR3 sequence is CASSFGGGRPTHF. The CDR3 DNA follows: TGTGCCAGCAGTTTTGGAGGTGGGCGGCCGACGCATTTT.

This clonotype was seen ten or more times. The gene calls are TRBV27 and TRBJ2-4; D unclear. The CDR3 spans 14 residues. Germline CDR1 MNHEY, CDR2 SMNVEV (reference sequence). V shed 5 bases and J shed 1 base, with 9 bases lying between them. CDR3 protein: CASSPPQAKNIQYF. The DNA for the CDR3 is TGTGCCAGCAGTCCGCCGCAGGCCAAAAACATTCAGTACTTC.